A selection of T cell receptor beta chains follows, all from one sample in a study of CD8 T cells in ankylosing spondylitis. TCRdb re-analysed the 5' RACE reads in MiXCR, keeping a single row per CDR3 protein. The sample has 250,000 to 300,000 distinct CDR3 sequences, around 18% seen once; the top ten hold about 8%. The sample consisted of blood, either unsorted or a sorted T cell fraction (not recorded which). The origin of the receptors is a male donor with ankylosing spondylitis or in good health (not recorded which). Each CDR3 is given with its conserved first and last residue. The order of the fields is D gene, clone size, J gene, V gene, CDR3 DNA, CDR3 protein. The D gene is left open where the match is weak. Clone size, where shown, is once, few, many, or a class for clones that have expanded.

D: TRBD1
size: .
J: TRBJ2-5
V: TRBV25-1
DNA: TGTGCCAGCAGTGAATTCCCCGGACAGGGGGGATACCAAGAGACCCAGTACTTC
CDR3: CASSEFPGQGGYQETQYF

D: TRBD1
size: .
J: TRBJ2-2
V: TRBV7-7
DNA: TGTGCTAGCAGCGCCGACAGGGGAATCGGGGAGCTGTTTTTT
CDR3: CASSADRGIGELFF

D: TRBD1
size: .
J: TRBJ2-3
V: TRBV6-5
DNA: TGTGCCAGCAGTTACTTGGGGACAGGGGGTACAGATACGCAGTATTTT
CDR3: CASSYLGTGGTDTQYF

D: .
size: .
J: TRBJ2-1
V: TRBV6-5
DNA: TGTGCCAGCAGTTTCGGACGAAGTGCCGAGCAGTTCTTC
CDR3: CASSFGRSAEQFF

D: TRBD2
size: few
J: TRBJ2-2
V: TRBV27
DNA: TGTGCCAGCACCCTAGCGGAGAACACCGGGGAGCTGTTTTTT
CDR3: CASTLAENTGELFF

D: .
size: .
J: TRBJ2-2
V: TRBV29-1
DNA: TGCAGCGTACAGAATTCCGGGGAGCTGTTTTTT
CDR3: CSVQNSGELFF

D: .
size: .
J: TRBJ1-4
V: TRBV25-1
DNA: TGTGCCAGCAGTGGTGATTTGGCGGAACGGAATGAAAAACTGTTTTTT
CDR3: CASSGDLAERNEKLFF

D: TRBD2
size: few
J: TRBJ2-1
V: TRBV12-3/TRBV12-4
DNA: TGTGCCAGCAGCCAGCGGGGGGGCTTAAATGAGCAGTTCTTC
CDR3: CASSQRGGLNEQFF

D: .
size: many
J: TRBJ1-2
V: TRBV4-1
DNA: TGCGCCAGCAGCCAAGATTCCAACTATGGCTACACCTTC
CDR3: CASSQDSNYGYTF

D: .
size: .
J: TRBJ2-3
V: TRBV27
DNA: TGTGCCAGCAGTTTATTCGTGGGCACAGATACGCAGTATTTT
CDR3: CASSLFVGTDTQYF

D: .
size: few
J: TRBJ1-2
V: TRBV5-5
DNA: TGTGCCAGCAGCTTGGCCGGCCCGACGGTAGTCTATGGCTACACCTTC
CDR3: CASSLAGPTVVYGYTF

D: TRBD2
size: few
J: TRBJ2-3
V: TRBV28
DNA: TGTGCCAGCAGTTTAGCCCCAGAGCGGGAGCCATACAGAGATACGCAGTATTTT
CDR3: CASSLAPEREPYRDTQYF

D: .
size: few
J: TRBJ2-3
V: TRBV29-1
DNA: TGCAGCGTCCCACCACAGGGCACAGATACGCAGTATTTT
CDR3: CSVPPQGTDTQYF

D: TRBD2
size: many
J: TRBJ2-1
V: TRBV10-3
DNA: TGTGCCATCAGTGAGTCGGGGGGGAACATACAGAATGAGCAGTTCTTC
CDR3: CAISESGGNIQNEQFF

D: .
size: many
J: TRBJ2-1
V: TRBV24-1
DNA: TGTGCCACCAGTGATTGGGCCGCAGCTAACAATGAGCAGTTCTTC
CDR3: CATSDWAAANNEQFF

D: TRBD1
size: .
J: TRBJ2-1
V: TRBV2
DNA: TGTGCCAGCAGTGGAATCCGGACAGGGCTCAACAATGAGCAGTTCTTC
CDR3: CASSGIRTGLNNEQFF

D: .
size: .
J: TRBJ1-1
V: TRBV7-3
DNA: TGTGCCAGCAGCCAAACGGGACAAATTACCACTGAAGCTTTCTTT
CDR3: CASSQTGQITTEAFF

D: .
size: few
J: TRBJ2-1
V: TRBV20-1
DNA: TGCAGTGCTGGGGCTAGCCGGCGTGAGCAGTTCTTC
CDR3: CSAGASRREQFF

D: .
size: .
J: TRBJ2-3
V: TRBV24-1
DNA: TGTGCCACCAGTACAGGGAGTAGGGGCACAGATACGCAGTATTTT
CDR3: CATSTGSRGTDTQYF

D: .
size: .
J: TRBJ2-5
V: TRBV29-1
DNA: TGCAGCGTTGTAGATGCGGGGCAAGAGACCCAGTACTTC
CDR3: CSVVDAGQETQYF